The entry that follows covers one T cell receptor (beta chain) sequence. Only a few counts were recorded for this clone. Its antigen remains undetermined. No quality values exist for individual bases; no much larger clone is one base distant. Libraries came from the immunoSEQ multiplex PCR assay. For TCR sequencing, RNA was extracted from every sample and reverse transcribed into cDNA to serve as template. SuperScript III was used to make first-strand cDNA, primed with a 2:1 mix of oligo-dT and random hexamers. A synthetic immune receptor repertoire was used to gauge amplification bias, and whatever bias remained was removed computationally. As for the original processing: Raw reads were preprocessed to remove errors, and CDR3 was defined according to IMGT conventions as the region from the conserved cysteine to phenylalanine. To get clonality, Shannon entropy was normalized by log2 of the number of productive unique TCRs and the result was subtracted from 1. Whether each scalp clone was CD4 or CD8 was inferred by checking scalp TCRbeta sequences against the CD4 and CD8 repertoires from sorted blood. The table was pulled from immuneACCESS by TCRdb, which kept in-frame rearrangements only. Such tables lose some clones; where checked, under half of the loss comes from unresolved V genes, and the rest has no known cause. V and J calls and clone size are those listed in that table; D and trimming were worked out from the DNA. This sample gives 150,000 or so clones in total; approximately 49% of them show up just once. Of the sample, around 19% is held by the ten largest clones.

The time point tag for this specimen amounts to: baseline before oral tofacitinib. From alopecia areata patients, peripheral blood was collected along with lesional scalp punch biopsies. PBMCs were isolated by density centrifugation and stained for CD3, CD4 and CD8, and CD4+ and CD8+ T cells were sorted on a FACSAria. This specimen belongs to a study of CD8+ T cells in alopecia areata (dated by TCRdb to between 2018 and 2020). About the study as a whole: The treated patients took part in an open-label pilot trial in which moderate-to-severe alopecia areata was treated with oral tofacitinib at 5 to 10 mg twice daily. Tofacitinib was administered for 6 to 18 months, and 6 months of follow-up off drug were then conducted to assess delayed response and recurrence. Amplification of TCRbeta CDR3 regions was done by immunoSEQ multiplex PCR using 35 Vbeta forward primers and 13 Jbeta reverse primers. Biopsies were taken from tofacitinib-treated patients at baseline and again at 4 and 24 weeks into treatment, and several of those patients also had a later scalp biopsy. Scalp clonality was compared across normal scalp (n=4), patchy alopecia areata scalp (n=8), and alopecia totalis/universalis scalp (n=8). High-throughput TCRbeta sequencing was used to examine T cell clonal expansion in alopecia areata in both the C3H/HeJ mouse model and human patients. The RNA source kit depended on sample type: the PAXgene miRNA kit for fixed scalp, the miRNeasy kit for PBMCs, and the RNeasy kit for mouse skin. In humans, TCRbeta sequencing was performed on scalp tissue and on sorted CD4+ and CD8+ peripheral blood T cells from healthy controls and from patients with patchy or totalis/universalis alopecia areata.

Study-wide conclusions, independent of this receptor: Compared with mice, TCR sequences shared between patients were less clear, possibly partly because of HLA diversity across the patient population. Compared with normal scalp, lesional scalp, particularly in alopecia totalis/universalis, had higher clonality and more expanded CD8+ clones, which suggests antigenic drive. Unlike mouse skin, where gammadelta T cells dominate, normal human skin contains resident alphabeta T cells that get sequenced too, which complicates analysis of the scalp TCR repertoire.

Looking up the germline V gene yields CDR1 SGHTA and CDR2 FQGTGA. Measured from the cysteine to the phenylalanine, the CDR3 is 14 residues long. The retained sequence is limited to the CDR3, 42 bases, with the frame set at the first base. Trimming accounts for 5 bases at V and 2 bases at J, while the number of junction bases matched to no gene is 5. The sequence came from a human donor with alopecia areata. The material sequenced was CD8+ T cells sorted from blood, taken at week 0. Here the chain combines TRBV7-3 and TRBJ1-1; TRBD1 agrees with 7 junctional bases. DNA sequence: TGTGCCAGCAGCCCGGGACAGTTAAACACTGAAGCTTTCTTT. This translates into CASSPGQLNTEAFF.